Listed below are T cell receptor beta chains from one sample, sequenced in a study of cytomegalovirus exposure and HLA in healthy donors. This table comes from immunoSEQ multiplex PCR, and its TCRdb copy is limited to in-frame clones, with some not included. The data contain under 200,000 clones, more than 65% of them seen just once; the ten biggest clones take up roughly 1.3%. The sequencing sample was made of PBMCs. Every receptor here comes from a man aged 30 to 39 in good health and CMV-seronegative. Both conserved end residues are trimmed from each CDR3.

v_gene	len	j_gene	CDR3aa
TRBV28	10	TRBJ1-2	ASGLGDYGYT
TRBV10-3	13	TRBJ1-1	AISESGLPNTEAF
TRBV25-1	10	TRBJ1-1	ASSFGNTEAF
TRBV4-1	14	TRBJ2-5	ASSQSGLPAQETQY
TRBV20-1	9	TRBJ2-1	SARWRGEQF
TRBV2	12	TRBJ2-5	ASSRQGSRETQY
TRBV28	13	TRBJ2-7	ASSLWGQGAYEQY
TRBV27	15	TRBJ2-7	ASSLYPPSGRKYEQY
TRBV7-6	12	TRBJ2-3	ASSLRGGRDTQY
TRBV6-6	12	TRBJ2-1	ASLGLAGGNEQF
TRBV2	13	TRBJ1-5	ASSRDRGDNQPQH
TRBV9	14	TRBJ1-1	ASSVPTEGLNTEAF
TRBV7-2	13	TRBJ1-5	ASSLPGTGTQPQH
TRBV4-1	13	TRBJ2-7	ASSHNRDRDYEQY
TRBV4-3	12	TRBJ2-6	ASSQYRGANVLT
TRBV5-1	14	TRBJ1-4	ASSLAGTNYNEKLF
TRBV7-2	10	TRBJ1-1	ASSLYGDEAF
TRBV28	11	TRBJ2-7	ASSLGTLYEQY
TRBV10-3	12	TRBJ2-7	AISAGTGKYEQY
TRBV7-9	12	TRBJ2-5	ASSFPSGRETQY
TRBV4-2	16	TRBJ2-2	ASSQDYVGRERTGELF
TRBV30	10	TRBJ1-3	AWSVLGNTIY
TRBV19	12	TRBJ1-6	ASRQGANGSPLH
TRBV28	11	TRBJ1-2	ASSTVDRLGYT
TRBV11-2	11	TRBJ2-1	ASSFREVDEQF
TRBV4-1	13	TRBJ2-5	ASSQAPGGLETQY
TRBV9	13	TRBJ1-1	ASSVKAGENTEAF
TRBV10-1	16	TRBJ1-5	ASSRVPGLGRGNQPQH
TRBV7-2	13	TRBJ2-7	ASSPPGTSGGAQY
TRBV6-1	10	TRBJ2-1	ASSQGRGEQF
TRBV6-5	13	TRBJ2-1	ASSPLSGRYNEQF
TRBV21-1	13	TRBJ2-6	ASSGRGSGANVLT
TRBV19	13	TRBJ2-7	ASSWTSGSLYEQY
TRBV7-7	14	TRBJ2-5	ASSHRTGDWEETQY
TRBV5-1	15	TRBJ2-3	ASSLRSLGGESDTQY
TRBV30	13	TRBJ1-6	AWTKDRGSNSPLH
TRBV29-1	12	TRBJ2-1	STRQGVGYNEQF
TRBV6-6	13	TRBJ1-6	ASSYPGINNSPLH
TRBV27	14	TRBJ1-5	ASSLSPTGGNQPQH
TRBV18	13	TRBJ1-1	ASSRSLPGNTEAF
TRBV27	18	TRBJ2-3	ASSLVWTSGLPYGSDTQY
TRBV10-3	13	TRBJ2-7	AISESWARSYEQY
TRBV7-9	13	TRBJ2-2	ASSLSSANTGELF
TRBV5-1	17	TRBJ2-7	ASSRFGWDRGVGSYEQY
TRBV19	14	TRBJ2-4	ASSSGGTVAKNIQY
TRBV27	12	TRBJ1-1	ASRGQGAGSEAF
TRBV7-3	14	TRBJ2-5	ASSLQAGLERETQY
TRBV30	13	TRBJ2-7	AWDEVAANSYEQY
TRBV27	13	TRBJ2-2	ASSFIGENPGELF
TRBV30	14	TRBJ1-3	AWSPDSSFSGNTIY
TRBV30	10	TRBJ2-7	AWNDRPYEQY
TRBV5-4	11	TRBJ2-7	ASSLGHSYEQY